This TCR beta chain is from a study of blood T cell repertoires in COVID-19. The CDR3 totals 13 residues. V lost 3 bases to trimming and J lost 10 bases; unmatched junction nucleotides: 2. CDR1 is LGHDT and CDR2 is YNNKEL in the germline V gene (reference sequence). The method was immunoSEQ multiplex PCR; TCRdb's version includes in-frame clones alone and lacks a portion of them. The profile shows approximately 200,000 clones, more than 75% of them singletons. This receptor was obtained from a man aged 45-65 years with acute or convalescent COVID-19. Sequencing input: peripheral blood. The V and J genes are TRBV3-1 (or the pseudogene TRBV3-2) and TRBJ2-1; the match to TRBD2 covers 11 bases. Here the CDR3 reads CASSQRLAGEQFF. The CDR3 nucleotides are TGTGCCAGCAGCCAGCGACTAGCGGGGGAGCAGTTCTTC.